This TCR beta chain was observed in a study of identical twins. Germline-derived CDR1 and CDR2 are DFQATT and SNEGSKA (reference sequence). The V and J ends lost 0 bases and 3 bases, in that order; junction bases with no gene match: 5. This CDR3 region has 18 residues. TCRdb re-analysed the 5' RACE reads in MiXCR, keeping a single row per CDR3 protein. The sample records 250,000 or so distinct CDR3 sequences, roughly an eighth being singletons. The same sample was also used in a study of yellow fever vaccine responses in identical twins.

Sequenced sample: memory (CD45RO+) T cells sorted from blood. The genes are TRBV20-1 and TRBJ2-4, with 16 nucleotides matching TRBD2. The clonotype was recovered from a woman under 30 in good health. The CDR3 nucleotides read TGCAGTGCTAGAGATGGGACTAGCGGGAGGGCCTTCAAAAACATTCAGTACTTC. As protein: CSARDGTSGRAFKNIQYF.